Described below is a single T cell receptor beta chain sequence and its context. Data came from immunoSEQ multiplex PCR; TCRdb stores just in-frame clones and leaves some out. The data show tens of thousands of clones, 85% to 95% seen once. The data stem from a study of OX40 agonist ivuxolimab in advanced cancers. About the study: Averaging about 60 years in age, with a range of roughly 23 to 80, the cohort was 65% to 90% male. Three patients had partial responses: one hepatocellular carcinoma, two cutaneous melanoma.

Baseline was the first blood sampling point, followed by cycle 4 day 1 and cycle 7 day 1. The CDR3 extends over 13 amino acids. V was cut by 1 base and J by 9 bases, with 10 bases left in between. The germline V gene encodes CDR1 LNHDA and CDR2 SQIVND (reference sequence). This TCR came from an adult with an advanced solid tumor such as melanoma, head and neck, liver or kidney cancer. The starting material was CD4+ or CD8+ T cells sorted from blood, obtained in a trial of the OX40 agonist ivuxolimab. The chain links TRBV19 to TRBJ2-1, with D possibly being TRBD1 (5 bases). The CDR3 DNA sequence: TGTGCCAGTAGTATAGCACAGGTGGGTGAGCAGTTCTTC. This sequence encodes CASSIAQVGEQFF.